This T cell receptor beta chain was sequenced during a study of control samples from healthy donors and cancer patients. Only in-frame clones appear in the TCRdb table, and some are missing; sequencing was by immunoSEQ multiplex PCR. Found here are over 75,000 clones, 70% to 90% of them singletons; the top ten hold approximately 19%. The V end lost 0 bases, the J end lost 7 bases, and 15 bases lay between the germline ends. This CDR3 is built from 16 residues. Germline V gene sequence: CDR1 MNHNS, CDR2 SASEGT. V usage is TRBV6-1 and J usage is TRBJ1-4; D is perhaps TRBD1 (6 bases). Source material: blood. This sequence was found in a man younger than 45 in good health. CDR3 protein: CASSEAIGQRGEKLFF. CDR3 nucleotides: TGTGCCAGCAGTGAAGCAATTGGACAGAGGGGTGAAAAACTGTTTTTT.